This T cell receptor beta chain was sequenced in a study of early T cells in non-severe SARS-CoV-2 infection. Overall study context: The study sequenced bulk RNA from unsorted whole blood, with chains unpaired. Study-wide points: VDJdb matching favored anti-spike CD8 responses, missing private and CD4 specificities.

CDR3 length equals 13 residues. The V end lost 1 base, the J end lost 6 bases, and 8 bases lay between the germline ends. Germline V CDR1 and CDR2: SEHNR, FQNEAQ (reference sequence). This clonotype was detected a few times. Its antigen is not known. Separate cDNA molecules each had unique molecular identifiers attached to them. Each CDR3 protein is one row after TCRdb ran MiXCR on the 5' RACE reads. The sample carries some 48,000 distinct CDR3 sequences, around a tenth recorded once. The chain joins TRBV7-9 to TRBJ2-3; D possibly corresponds to TRBD2 (6 bases). Sequenced input: whole blood. The TCR comes from an adult who was a healthcare worker with PCR-confirmed SARS-CoV-2 infection or an uninfected control (not recorded which). DNA of the CDR3: TGTGCCAGCAGCTTAGGGAGGGGTGATACGCAGTATTTT. As protein: CASSLGRGDTQYF. Using reference TRBV7-9 and TRBJ2-3 for the parts outside the CDR3, the full variable domain is DTGVSQNPRHKITKRGQNVTFRCDPISEHNRLYWYRQTLGQGPEFLTYFQNEAQLEKSRLLSDRFSAERPKGSFSTLEIQRTEQGDSAMYLCASSLGRGDTQYFGPGTRLTVL.